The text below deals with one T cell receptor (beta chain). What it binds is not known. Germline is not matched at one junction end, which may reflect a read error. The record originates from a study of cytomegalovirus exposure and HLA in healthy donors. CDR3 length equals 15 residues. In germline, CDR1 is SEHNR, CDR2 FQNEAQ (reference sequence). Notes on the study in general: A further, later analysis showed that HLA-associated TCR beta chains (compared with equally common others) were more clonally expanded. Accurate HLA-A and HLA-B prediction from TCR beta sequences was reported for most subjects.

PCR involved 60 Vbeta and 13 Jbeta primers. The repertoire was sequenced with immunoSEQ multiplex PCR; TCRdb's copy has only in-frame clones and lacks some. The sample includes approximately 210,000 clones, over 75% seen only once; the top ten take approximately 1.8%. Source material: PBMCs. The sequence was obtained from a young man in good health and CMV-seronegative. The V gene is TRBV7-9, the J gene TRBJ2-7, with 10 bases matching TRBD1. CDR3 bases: TGTTCCAGCAGCTCAAGGGACAGGGGCTCTTACGAGCAGTACTTC. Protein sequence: CSSSSRDRGSYEQYF.